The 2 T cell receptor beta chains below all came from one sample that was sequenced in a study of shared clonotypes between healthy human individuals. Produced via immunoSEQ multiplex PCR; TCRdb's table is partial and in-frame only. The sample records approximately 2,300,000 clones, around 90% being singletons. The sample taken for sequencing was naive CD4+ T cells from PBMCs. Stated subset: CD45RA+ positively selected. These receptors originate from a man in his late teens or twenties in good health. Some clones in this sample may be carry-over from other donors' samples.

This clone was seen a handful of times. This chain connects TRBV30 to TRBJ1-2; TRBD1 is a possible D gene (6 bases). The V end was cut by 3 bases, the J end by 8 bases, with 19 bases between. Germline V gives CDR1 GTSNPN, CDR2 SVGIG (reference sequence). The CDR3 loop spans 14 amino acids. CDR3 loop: CAWSPEGAGVGYTF. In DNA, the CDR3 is TGTGCCTGGAGCCCAGAGGGCGCAGGGGTCGGCTACACCTTC.

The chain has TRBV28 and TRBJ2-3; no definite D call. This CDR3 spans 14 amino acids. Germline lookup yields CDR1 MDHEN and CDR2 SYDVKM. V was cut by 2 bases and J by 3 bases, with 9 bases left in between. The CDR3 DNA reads TGTGCCAGCAGTTTACAGCAAGCGACAGATACGCAGTATTTT. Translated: CASSLQQATDTQYF.